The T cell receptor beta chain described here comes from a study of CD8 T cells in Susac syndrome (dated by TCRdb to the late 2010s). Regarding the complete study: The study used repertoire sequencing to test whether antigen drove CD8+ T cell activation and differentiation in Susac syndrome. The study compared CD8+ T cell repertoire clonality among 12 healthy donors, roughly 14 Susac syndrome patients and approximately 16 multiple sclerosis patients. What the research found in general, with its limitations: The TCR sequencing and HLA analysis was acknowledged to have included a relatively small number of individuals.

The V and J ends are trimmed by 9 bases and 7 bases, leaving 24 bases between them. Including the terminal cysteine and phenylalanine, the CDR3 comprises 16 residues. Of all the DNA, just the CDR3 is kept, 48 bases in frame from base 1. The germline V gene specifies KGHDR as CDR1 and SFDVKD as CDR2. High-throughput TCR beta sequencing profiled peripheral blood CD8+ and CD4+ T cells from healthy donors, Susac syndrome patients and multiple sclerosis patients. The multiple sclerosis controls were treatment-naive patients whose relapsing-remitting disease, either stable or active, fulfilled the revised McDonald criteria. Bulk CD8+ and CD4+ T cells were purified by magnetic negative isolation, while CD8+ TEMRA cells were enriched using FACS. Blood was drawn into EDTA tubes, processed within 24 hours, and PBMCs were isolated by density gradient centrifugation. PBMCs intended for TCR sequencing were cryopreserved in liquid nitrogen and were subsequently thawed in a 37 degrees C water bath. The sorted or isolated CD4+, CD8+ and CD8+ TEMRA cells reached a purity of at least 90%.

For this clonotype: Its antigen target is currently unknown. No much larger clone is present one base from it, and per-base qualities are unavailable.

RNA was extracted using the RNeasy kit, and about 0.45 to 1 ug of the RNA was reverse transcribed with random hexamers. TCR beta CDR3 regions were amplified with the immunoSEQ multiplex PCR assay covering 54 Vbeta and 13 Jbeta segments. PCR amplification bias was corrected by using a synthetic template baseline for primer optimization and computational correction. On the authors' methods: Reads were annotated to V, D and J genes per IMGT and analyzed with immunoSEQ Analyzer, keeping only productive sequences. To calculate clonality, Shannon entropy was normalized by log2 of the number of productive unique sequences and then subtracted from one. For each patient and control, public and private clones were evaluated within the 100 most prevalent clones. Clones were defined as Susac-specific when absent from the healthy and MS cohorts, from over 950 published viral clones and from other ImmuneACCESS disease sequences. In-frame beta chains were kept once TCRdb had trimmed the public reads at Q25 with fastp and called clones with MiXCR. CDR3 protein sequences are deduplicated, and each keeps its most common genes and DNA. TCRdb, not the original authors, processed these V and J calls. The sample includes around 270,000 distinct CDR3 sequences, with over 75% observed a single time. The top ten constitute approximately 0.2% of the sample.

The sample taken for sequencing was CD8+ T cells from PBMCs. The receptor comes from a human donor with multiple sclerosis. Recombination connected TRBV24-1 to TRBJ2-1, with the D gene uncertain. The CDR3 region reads CATVGPGPEERNEQFF. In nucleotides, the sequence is TGTGCCACCGTCGGACCGGGCCCTGAAGAGAGGAATGAGCAGTTCTTC.